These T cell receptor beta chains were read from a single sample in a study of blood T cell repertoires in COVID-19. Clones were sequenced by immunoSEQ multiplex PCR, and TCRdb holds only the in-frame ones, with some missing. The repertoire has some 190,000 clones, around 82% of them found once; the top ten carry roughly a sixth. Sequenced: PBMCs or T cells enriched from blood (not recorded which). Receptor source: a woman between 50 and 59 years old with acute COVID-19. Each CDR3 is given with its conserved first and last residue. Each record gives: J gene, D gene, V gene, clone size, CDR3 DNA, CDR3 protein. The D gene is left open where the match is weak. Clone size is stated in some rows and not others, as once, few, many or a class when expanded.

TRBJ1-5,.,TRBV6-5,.,TGTGCCAGCAGAGACTTCAGGGCGAGCAATCAGCCCCAGCATTTT,CASRDFRASNQPQHF
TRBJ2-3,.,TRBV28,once,TGTGCCAGCAGTTTATTGGCGGGGGCGAGGTCAGATACGCAGTATTTT,CASSLLAGARSDTQYF
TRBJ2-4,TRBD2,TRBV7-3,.,TGTGCCAGCAGCTTAACTAGCGGGGCGGGAAACATTCAGTACTTC,CASSLTSGAGNIQYF
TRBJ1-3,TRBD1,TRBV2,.,TGTGCCAGCAGTCCCGACAGGGTCGGAAACACCATATATTTT,CASSPDRVGNTIYF
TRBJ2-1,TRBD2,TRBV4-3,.,TGCGCCAGCAGCCCCGGACTAGCGGTAACCAATGAGCAGTTCTTC,CASSPGLAVTNEQFF
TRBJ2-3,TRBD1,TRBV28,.,TGTGCCAGCCTCGGGACAGGCACAGATACGCAGTATTTT,CASLGTGTDTQYF
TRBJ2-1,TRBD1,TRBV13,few,TGTGCCAGCAGCACAACCGGGACAGTCTACAATGAGCAGTTCTTC,CASSTTGTVYNEQFF
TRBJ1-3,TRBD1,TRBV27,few,TGTGCCAGCATTAGGGGGCTGCCCCCCTCTGGAAACACCATATATTTT,CASIRGLPPSGNTIYF
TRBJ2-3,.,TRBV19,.,TGTGCCAGTAGTATAGAGGGAAGGGGGTCTGATACGCAGTATTTT,CASSIEGRGSDTQYF
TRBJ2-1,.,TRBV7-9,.,TGTGCCAGCAGCTTAAGTGCGACTACCCCCTACAATGAGCAGTTCTTC,CASSLSATTPYNEQFF
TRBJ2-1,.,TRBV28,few,TGTGCCAGCAGTTTCTCGAAGGGGGGGGCCCATGAGCAGTTCTTC,CASSFSKGGAHEQFF
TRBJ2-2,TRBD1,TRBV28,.,TGTGCCAGCAGCCCCCGGACAGGGGGTACCGGGGAGCTGTTTTTT,CASSPRTGGTGELFF
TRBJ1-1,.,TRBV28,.,TGTGCCAGCAGCCCCCGGGAGGGGGGCAGGCCGGGGACTGAAGCTTTCTTT,CASSPREGGRPGTEAFF
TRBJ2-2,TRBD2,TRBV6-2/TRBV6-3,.,TGTGCCAGCAGTTACCGGGGACTAGTGAACACCGGGGAGCTGTTTTTT,CASSYRGLVNTGELFF
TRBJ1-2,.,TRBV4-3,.,TGCGCCAGCAGCCATACTTTGGCGGGGCCAAGTTGGGATGGCTACACCTTC,CASSHTLAGPSWDGYTF
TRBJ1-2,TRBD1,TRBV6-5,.,TGTGCCAGCCGCCAACAGGGGGCGAAGGGCTACACCTTC,CASRQQGAKGYTF
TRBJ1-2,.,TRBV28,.,TGTGCCAGCAGTGTGGCCCGATATGGCTACACCTTC,CASSVARYGYTF
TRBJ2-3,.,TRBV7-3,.,TGTGCCAGCAGTTCCGGACAGAGCACAGATACGCAGTATTTT,CASSSGQSTDTQYF
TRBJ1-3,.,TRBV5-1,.,TGCGCCAGCAGGGACACCTCCTCTGGAAACACCATATATTTT,CASRDTSSGNTIYF
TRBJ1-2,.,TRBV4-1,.,TGCGCCAGCAGCCCCGCGGCGGCAGACCGCTATGGCTACACCTTC,CASSPAAADRYGYTF
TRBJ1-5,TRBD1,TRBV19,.,TGTGCCAGTAGTACGGGACAGGGGGGAAGCAATCAGCCCCAGCATTTT,CASSTGQGGSNQPQHF
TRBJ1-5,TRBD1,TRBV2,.,TGTGCCAGCAGGGACGACAGGGGAAGTCTCCAGCCCCAGCATTTT,CASRDDRGSLQPQHF